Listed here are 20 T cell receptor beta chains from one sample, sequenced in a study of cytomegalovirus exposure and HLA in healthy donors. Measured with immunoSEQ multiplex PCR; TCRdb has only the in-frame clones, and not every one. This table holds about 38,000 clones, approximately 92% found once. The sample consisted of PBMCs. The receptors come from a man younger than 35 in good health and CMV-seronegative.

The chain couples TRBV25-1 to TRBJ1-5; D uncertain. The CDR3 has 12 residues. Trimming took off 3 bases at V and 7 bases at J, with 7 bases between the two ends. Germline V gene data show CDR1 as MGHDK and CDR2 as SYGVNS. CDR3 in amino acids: CASSEGSQPQHF. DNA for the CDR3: TGTGCCAGCAGTGAGGGCAGCCAGCCCCAGCATTTT.

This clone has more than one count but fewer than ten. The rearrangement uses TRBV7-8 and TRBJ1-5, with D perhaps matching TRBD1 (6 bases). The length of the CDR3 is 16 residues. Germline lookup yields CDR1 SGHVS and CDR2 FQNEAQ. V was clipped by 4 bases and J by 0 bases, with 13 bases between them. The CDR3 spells CASSSGTTYSNQPQHF. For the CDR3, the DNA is TGTGCCAGCAGCTCCGGGACAACTTATAGCAATCAGCCCCAGCATTTT.

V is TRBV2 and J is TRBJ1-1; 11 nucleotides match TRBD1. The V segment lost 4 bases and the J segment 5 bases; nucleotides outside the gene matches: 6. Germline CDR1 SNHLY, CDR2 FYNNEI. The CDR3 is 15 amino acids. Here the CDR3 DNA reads TGTGCCAGCAGTGGGACAGGGGGCGCGAGAACTGAAGCTTTCTTT. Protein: CASSGTGGARTEAFF. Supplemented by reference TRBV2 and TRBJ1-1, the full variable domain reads EPEVTQTPSHQVTQMGQEVILRCVPISNHLYFYWYRQILGQKVEFLVSFYNNEISEKSEIFDDQFSVERPDGSNFTLKIRSTKLEDSAMYFCASSGTGGARTEAFFGQGTRLTVV.

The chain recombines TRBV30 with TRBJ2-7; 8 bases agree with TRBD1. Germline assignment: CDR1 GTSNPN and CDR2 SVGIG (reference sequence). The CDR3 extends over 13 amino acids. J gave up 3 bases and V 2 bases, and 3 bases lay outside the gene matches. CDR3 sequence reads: CAWSSTGGYEQYF. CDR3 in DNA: TGTGCCTGGAGTAGCACAGGGGGCTACGAGCAGTACTTC. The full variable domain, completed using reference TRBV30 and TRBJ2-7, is SQTIHQWPATLVQPVGSPLSLECTVEGTSNPNLYWYRQAAGRGLQLLFYSVGIGQISSEVPQNLSASRPQDRQFILSSKKLLLSDSGFYLCAWSSTGGYEQYFGPGTRLTVT.

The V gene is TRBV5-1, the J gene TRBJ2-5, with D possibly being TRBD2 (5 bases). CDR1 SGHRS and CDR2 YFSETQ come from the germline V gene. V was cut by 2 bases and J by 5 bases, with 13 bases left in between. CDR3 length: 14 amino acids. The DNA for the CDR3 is TGCGCCAGCAGCTTCCGGGGTAGGGAGGAGACCCAGTACTTC. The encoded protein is CASSFRGREETQYF.

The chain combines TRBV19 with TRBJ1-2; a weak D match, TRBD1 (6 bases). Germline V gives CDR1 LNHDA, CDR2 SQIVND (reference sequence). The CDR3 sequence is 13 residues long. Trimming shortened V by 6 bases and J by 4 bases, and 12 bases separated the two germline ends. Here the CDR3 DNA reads TGTGCCAGTAGGAGGACAGACGGCTATGGCTACACCTTC. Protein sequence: CASRRTDGYGYTF.

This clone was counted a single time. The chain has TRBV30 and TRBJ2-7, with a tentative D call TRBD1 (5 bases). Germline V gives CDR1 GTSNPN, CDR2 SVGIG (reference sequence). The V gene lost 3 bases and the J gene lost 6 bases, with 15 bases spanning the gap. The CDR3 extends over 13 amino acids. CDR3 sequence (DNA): TGTGCCTGGAGGGCCAGGGTAGCCTCCGAGCAGTACTTC. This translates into CAWRARVASEQYF.

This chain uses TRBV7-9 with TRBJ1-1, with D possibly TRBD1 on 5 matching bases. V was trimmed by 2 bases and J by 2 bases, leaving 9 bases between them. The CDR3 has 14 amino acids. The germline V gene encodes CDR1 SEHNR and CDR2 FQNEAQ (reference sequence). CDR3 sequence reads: CASSLSQGNTEAFF. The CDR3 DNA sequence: TGTGCCAGCAGCTTAAGTCAGGGTAACACTGAAGCTTTCTTT.

DNA for the CDR3: TGTGCCAGCAGGCAGGGGGCCGGGATCCCTGGAAACACCATATATTTT. Amino acids: CASRQGAGIPGNTIYF. This chain links TRBV27 with TRBJ1-3, with 8 bases identical to TRBD1. The germline CDR1 and CDR2 sequences are MNHEY and SMNVEV (reference sequence). The CDR3 has 16 residues. V was pared by 6 bases and J by 2 bases, with 9 bases of the junction left unmatched.

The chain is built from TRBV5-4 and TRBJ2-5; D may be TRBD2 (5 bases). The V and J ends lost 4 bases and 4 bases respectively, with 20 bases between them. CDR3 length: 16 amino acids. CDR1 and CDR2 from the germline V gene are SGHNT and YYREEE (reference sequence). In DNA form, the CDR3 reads TGTGCCAGCAGCCTAAACCCGACGGCCGGAGGAGAGACCCAGTACTTC. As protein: CASSLNPTAGGETQYF. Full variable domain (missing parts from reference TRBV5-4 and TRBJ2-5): ETGVTQSPTHLIKTRGQQVTLRCSSQSGHNTVSWYQQALGQGPQFIFQYYREEENGRGNFPPRFSGLQFPNYSSELNVNALELDDSALYLCASSLNPTAGGETQYFGPGTRLLVL.

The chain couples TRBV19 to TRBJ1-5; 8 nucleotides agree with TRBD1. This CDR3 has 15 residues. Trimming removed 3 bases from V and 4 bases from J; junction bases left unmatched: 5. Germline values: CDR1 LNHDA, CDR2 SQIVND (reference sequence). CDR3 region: CASSILWTGNQPQHF. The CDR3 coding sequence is TGTGCCAGTAGTATTTTGTGGACAGGGAATCAGCCCCAGCATTTT.

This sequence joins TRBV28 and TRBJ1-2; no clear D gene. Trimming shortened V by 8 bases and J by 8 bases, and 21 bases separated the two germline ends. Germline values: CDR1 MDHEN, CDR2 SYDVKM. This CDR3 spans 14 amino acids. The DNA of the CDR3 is TGTGCCAGCGCGACCGGCTCGGGGATTAGCGGCTACACCTTC. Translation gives CASATGSGISGYTF.

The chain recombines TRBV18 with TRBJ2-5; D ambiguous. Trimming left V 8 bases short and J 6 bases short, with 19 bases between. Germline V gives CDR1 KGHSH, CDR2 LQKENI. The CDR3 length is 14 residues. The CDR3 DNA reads TGTGCCAGCACGTTAGCCTTGGGTCCCAAGACCCAGTACTTC. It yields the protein CASTLALGPKTQYF.

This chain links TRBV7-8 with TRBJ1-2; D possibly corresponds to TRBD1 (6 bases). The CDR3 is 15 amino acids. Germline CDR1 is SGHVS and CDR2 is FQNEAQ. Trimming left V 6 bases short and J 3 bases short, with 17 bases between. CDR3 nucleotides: TGTGCCAGCAGTGAAACCGGGACATTGGACTATGGCTACACCTTC. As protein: CASSETGTLDYGYTF.

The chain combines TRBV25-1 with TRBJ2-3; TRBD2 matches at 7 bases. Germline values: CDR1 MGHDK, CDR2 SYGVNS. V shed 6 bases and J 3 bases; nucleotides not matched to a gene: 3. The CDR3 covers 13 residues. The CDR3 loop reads CASRTSATDTQYF. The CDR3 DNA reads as TGTGCCAGCAGAACTAGCGCTACAGATACGCAGTATTTT.

The CDR3 coding sequence is TGTGCCAGCAGTGAAAGGGCAGGGGGAAAACAGTTGGGCTTCAATCAGCCCCAGCATTTT. Translating it yields CASSERAGGKQLGFNQPQHF. The chain carries TRBV6-1 and TRBJ1-5, with 7 positions matching TRBD1. V dropped 2 bases and J dropped 3; count of bases not matched to a gene: 19. Looked up from germline, CDR1 is MNHNS and CDR2 is SASEGT. This CDR3 spans 20 amino acids.

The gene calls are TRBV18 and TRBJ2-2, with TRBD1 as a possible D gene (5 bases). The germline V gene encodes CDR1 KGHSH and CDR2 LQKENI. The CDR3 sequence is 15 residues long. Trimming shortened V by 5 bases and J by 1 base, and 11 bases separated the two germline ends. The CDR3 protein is CASSGQTGNTGELFF. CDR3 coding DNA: TGTGCCAGCTCAGGACAAACCGGGAACACCGGGGAGCTGTTTTTT.

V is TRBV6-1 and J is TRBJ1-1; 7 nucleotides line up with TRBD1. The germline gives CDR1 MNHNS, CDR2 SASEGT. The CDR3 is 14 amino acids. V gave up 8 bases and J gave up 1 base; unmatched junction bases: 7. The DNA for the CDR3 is TGTGCCAGCGGTAGGGACAGTGAGAACACTGAAGCTTTCTTT. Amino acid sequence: CASGRDSENTEAFF.

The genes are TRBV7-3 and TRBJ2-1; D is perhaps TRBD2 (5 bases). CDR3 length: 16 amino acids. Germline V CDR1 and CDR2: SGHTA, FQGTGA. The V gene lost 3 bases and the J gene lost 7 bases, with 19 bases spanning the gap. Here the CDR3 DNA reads TGTGCCAGCAGCTTGGAGGATAGGGCTCCTGGTAATGAGCAGTTCTTC. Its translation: CASSLEDRAPGNEQFF. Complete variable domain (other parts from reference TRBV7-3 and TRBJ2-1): GAGVSQTPSNKVTEKGKYVELRCDPISGHTALYWYRQSLGQGPEFLIYFQGTGAADDSGLPNDRFFAVRPEGSVSTLKIQRTERGDSAVYLCASSLEDRAPGNEQFFGPGTRLTVL.

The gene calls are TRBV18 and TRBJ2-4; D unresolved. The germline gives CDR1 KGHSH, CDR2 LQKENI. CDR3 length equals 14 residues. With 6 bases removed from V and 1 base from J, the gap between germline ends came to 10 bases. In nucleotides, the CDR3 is TGTGCCAGCTCCCCCGGGTCTGCCAAAAACATTCAGTACTTC. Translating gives CASSPGSAKNIQYF.